This T cell receptor (beta chain) was observed in a study of T cells in Graves' hyperthyroidism and ophthalmopathy. Study summary: Peripheral blood was drawn at first diagnosis, prior to all treatment. Study-wide points: Progression to ophthalmopathy was predicted a median of roughly 6.5 months early. Ophthalmopathy could be told apart from stable hyperthyroidism with a 13 V-J model.

V was clipped by 2 bases and J by 2 bases, with 12 bases between them. The CDR3 extends over 15 amino acids. Germline CDR1 is LNHDA and CDR2 is SQIVND (reference sequence). Exclusion of patients followed from uncontrolled infection, other autoimmune disease, pregnancy or lactation. As to this clonotype: Its target is not known.

TCR beta CDR3 region amplification was performed from RNA transcripts. The HTBI set primed first-round TCR CDR3 RT-PCR. TCRdb independently ran MiXCR on the multiplex PCR reads; one entry per CDR3 protein. Of around 580,000 distinct CDR3 sequences in the sample, 16% were seen once. The rearrangement links TRBV19 to TRBJ2-5, with D possibly being TRBD1 (5 bases). The origin of this receptor is a woman under 30 with Graves' hyperthyroidism. Input material: blood. CDR3 DNA sequence: TGTGCCAGTAGTATAAGTTGGGGCAGTCAAGAGACCCAGTACTTC. It codes for CASSISWGSQETQYF.